The present TCR beta chain was sequenced within a study of beta chain features in type 1 diabetes. Study results and limitations: It was among patients, rather than healthy donors, that naive, central memory and Treg TCRB repertoires appeared more similar.

Of note for this clone: Its antigen is not known.

The study reverse transcribed the entire isolated RNA, so it sequenced expressed TCRB transcripts. Mean read depth for naive, central memory and regulatory T cell samples was about 3.4 million reads. Repertoires were generated with immunoSEQ multiplex PCR, while TCRdb's copy carries only in-frame clones and drops some. The table has about 350,000 clones, 15% to 20% seen once. The CDR3 has 14 amino acids. Germline trimming cut 2 bases from V and 0 bases from J; bases unmatched to any gene: 1. The germline CDR1 and CDR2 sequences are MNHNY and SVGAGI (reference sequence). The V and J genes are TRBV6-6 and TRBJ2-7; 7 bases line up with TRBD2. The source material was naive CD4+ T cells from blood. This clonotype originated in a woman aged 18-29 years in good health. This chain's CDR3 is CASSYRGSSYEQYF. The CDR3 DNA reads as TGTGCCAGCAGTTACCGCGGGAGCTCCTACGAGCAGTACTTC.